This T cell receptor beta chain emerged from a study of cytomegalovirus exposure and HLA in healthy donors. Study-wide results and limits: Sequencing probably produced one cluster of sequence variants that were highly shared.

The CDR3 has 13 residues. Germline trimming cut 8 bases from V and 4 bases from J; bases unmatched to any gene: 6. CDR1 and CDR2 (germline): KGHSH, LQKENI. 13 Jbeta primers and 60 Vbeta primers were used for the PCR. Using immunoSEQ multiplex PCR, the repertoire was profiled, and TCRdb retains in-frame clones only, with some absent. This table holds some 190,000 clones, about four fifths found once. This clone was picked up one time. Its target is not known. This clonotype originated in a woman aged 30 to 39 in good health and CMV-seronegative. The rearrangement uses TRBV18 and TRBJ2-5; 8 nucleotides match TRBD1. Source material: PBMCs. The DNA for the CDR3 is TGTGCCAGCGCGGGACAGGTTGTAGAGACCCAGTACTTC. As protein: CASAGQVVETQYF.